This T cell receptor (beta chain) originates from a study of cytomegalovirus exposure and HLA in healthy donors. About the research overall: Among the roughly 400 genotyped donors, 70% to 90% were placed in the Caucasian-associated ancestry cluster. Regarding the study as a whole: Investigators reported about 160 TCR beta chains as tied to cytomegalovirus. Segments of the TCR beta V type were, in most cases, productive about 87% or about 30% of the time in an earlier analysis.

The PCR had 60 Vbeta and 13 Jbeta primers. TCRdb keeps only in-frame clones here, not all; method: immunoSEQ multiplex PCR. In all, the sample yields around 140,000 clones. To note about this clone: The target antigen is unknown.

The length of the CDR3 is 13 residues. V lost 5 bases to trimming and J lost 0 bases, with 6 bases between them. CDR1 and CDR2 from the germline V gene are SGHAT and FQDESV (reference sequence). Unrecorded immune exposures were likely, despite nominal health at sampling. The sequenced sample consisted of PBMCs. The rearrangement uses TRBV11-1 and TRBJ2-3; D gene uncertain. This sequence originates from a woman between 18 and 29 years old in good health and CMV-seronegative. As DNA, the CDR3 is TGTGCCAGCAGCCGTCCTAGCACAGATACGCAGTATTTT. Its protein is CASSRPSTDTQYF.